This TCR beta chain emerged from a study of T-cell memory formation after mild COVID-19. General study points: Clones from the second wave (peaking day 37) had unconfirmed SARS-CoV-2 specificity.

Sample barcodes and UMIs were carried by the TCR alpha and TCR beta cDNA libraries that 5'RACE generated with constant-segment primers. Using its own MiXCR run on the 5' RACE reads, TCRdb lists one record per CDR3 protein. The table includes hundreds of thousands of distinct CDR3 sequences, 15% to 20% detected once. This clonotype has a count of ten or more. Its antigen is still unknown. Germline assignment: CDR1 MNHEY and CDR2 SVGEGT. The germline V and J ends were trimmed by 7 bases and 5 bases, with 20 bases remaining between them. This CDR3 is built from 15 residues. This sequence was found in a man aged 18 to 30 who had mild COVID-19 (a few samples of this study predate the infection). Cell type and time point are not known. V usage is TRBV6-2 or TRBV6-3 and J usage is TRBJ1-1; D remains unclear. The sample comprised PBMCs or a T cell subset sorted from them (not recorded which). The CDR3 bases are TGTGCCAGCACCATACGAGGCGGCGTTGGGACTGAAGCTTTCTTT. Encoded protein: CASTIRGGVGTEAFF.